A single sample is the source of the 29 T cell receptor beta chains below, sequenced in a study of identical twins. MiXCR was run by TCRdb on the 5' RACE reads, yielding one entry per CDR3 protein. The sample consists of about 100,000 distinct CDR3 sequences, 5.9% of them appearing once. Sequencing input: memory T cells sorted from blood. All receptors derive from a woman aged 45 to 65 in good health.

This clonotype has more than one count but fewer than ten. The rearrangement joins TRBV4-1 to TRBJ2-5; 8 bases agree with TRBD2. This CDR3 region has 16 residues. The junction had 10 bases not matched to a gene; V was cut back by 0 bases and J by 7 bases. Germline CDR1 MGHRA, CDR2 YSYEKL. CDR3 nucleotide sequence: TGCGCCAGCAGCCAAGACACGCAGCGGGGGTTGGCGACCCAGTACTTC. Translating gives CASSQDTQRGLATQYF.

This clonotype was seen at least ten times. V usage is TRBV6-5 and J usage is TRBJ1-2, with a weak D call TRBD1 (5 bases). The CDR3 runs to 13 residues. The ends were cut back, 6 bases at V and 8 bases at J, with 16 bases in the middle. Germline CDR1 and CDR2: MNHEY and SVGAGI. The CDR3 loop is CASRRDHSGGYTF. For the CDR3, the DNA is TGTGCCAGCAGAAGGGACCATTCCGGGGGCTACACCTTC.

This clonotype was picked up a small number of times. The chain couples TRBV6-1 to TRBJ2-1, with TRBD1 identical over 8 bases. After removal of 5 bases from V and 5 bases from J, the junction contained 5 bases not matched to a gene. CDR3 size: 14 residues. Germline loops: CDR1 MNHNS, CDR2 SASEGT. The chain's CDR3 is CASSLRTGHNEQFF. The CDR3 DNA is TGTGCCAGCAGTCTTCGGACAGGGCACAATGAGCAGTTCTTC.

Many counts were recorded for this clonotype. This chain connects TRBV24-1 to TRBJ2-1; TRBD2 agrees at 8 bases. The V gene end was trimmed by 11 bases and the J gene end by 6 bases; junction bases not matched to a gene: 26. CDR1 is KGHDR, CDR2 SFDVKD, per germline. This CDR3 region has 19 residues. The CDR3 loop is CAIGDRSDTGTRGSNEQFF. As DNA, the CDR3 is TGTGCCATCGGAGACAGGTCTGACACCGGGACTAGGGGGAGCAATGAGCAGTTCTTC.

This clonotype was detected a few times. The chain combines TRBV11-2 with TRBJ2-1; the match to TRBD2 covers 8 bases. CDR1 is SGHAT, CDR2 FQNNGV, per germline. V lost 7 bases, J lost 0 bases, and 14 bases stayed unmatched. The CDR3 is 18 amino acids. This chain's CDR3 is CASTKSGSGVLSYNEQFF. The CDR3 nucleotides read TGTGCCAGCACCAAATCGGGTAGCGGGGTACTCTCCTACAATGAGCAGTTCTTC. Using reference TRBV11-2 and TRBJ2-1 for the parts outside the CDR3, the full variable domain is EAGVAQSPRYKIIEKRQSVAFWCNPISGHATLYWYQQILGQGPKLLIQFQNNGVVDDSQLPKDRFSAERLKGVDSTLKIQPAKLEDSAVYLCASTKSGSGVLSYNEQFFGPGTRLTVL.

This clonotype was seen a handful of times. V is TRBV6-2 or TRBV6-3 and J is TRBJ1-5; 7 nucleotides line up with TRBD1. The junction had 4 bases not matched to a gene; V was cut back by 8 bases and J by 0 bases. CDR1 MNHEY and CDR2 SVGEGT come from the germline V gene. This CDR3 region has 14 residues. For the CDR3, the DNA is TGTGCCAGCGGAGACAGGGTTAGCAATCAGCCCCAGCATTTT. Protein: CASGDRVSNQPQHF.

With respect to this clonotype: With a much larger clone just one base away, this may be a read error. The chain recombines TRBV20-1 with TRBJ1-4; D might be TRBD1 (5 bases). V lost 4 bases and J lost 9, with 15 bases in between. The CDR3 is made up of 13 amino acids. Germline assignment: CDR1 DFQATT and CDR2 SNEGSKA (reference sequence). CDR3 region: CSATPGANKKLFF. CDR3 bases: TGCAGTGCTACACCCGGGGCCAATAAAAAACTGTTTTTT.

This clonotype came up many times. The chain carries TRBV6-5 and TRBJ1-5; D gene unclear. The CDR3 has 14 residues. The V gene's germline CDR1 is MNHEY and CDR2 SVGAGI. Trimming pared 0 bases from V and 5 bases from J, leaving 8 bases between. CDR3 residues: CASSYSGPDQPQHF. CDR3 sequence (DNA): TGTGCCAGCAGTTACTCAGGGCCCGATCAGCCCCAGCATTTT.

This clonotype was detected a few times. The J gene is TRBJ2-1, the V gene TRBV20-1; D is undetermined. This CDR3 has 16 residues. Germline values: CDR1 DFQATT, CDR2 SNEGSKA (reference sequence). Trimming took off 1 base at V and 0 bases at J, with 13 bases between the two ends. The CDR3, as DNA: TGCAGTGCTAGAGTCGTCGGACCGAGCTCCTACAATGAGCAGTTCTTC. Translated: CSARVVGPSSYNEQFF.

This clonotype occurred many times. This chain connects TRBV18 to TRBJ2-5; D gene unclear. Trimming pared 4 bases from V and 5 bases from J, leaving 5 bases between. CDR3 length equals 11 residues. Germline CDR1 and CDR2: KGHSH and LQKENI. The CDR3 region has the DNA TGTGCCAGCTCACGGCGCGAGACCCAGTACTTC. Translated, it gives CASSRRETQYF.

The sample holds many counts of this clonotype. The genes are TRBV12-3 or TRBV12-4 and TRBJ2-1; D uncertain. Trimming stripped 3 bases from V and 5 bases from J, with 5 bases between. The CDR3 runs to 12 residues. CDR3 in amino acids: CASSFSDNEQFF. In DNA, the CDR3 is TGTGCCAGCAGTTTCTCGGACAATGAGCAGTTCTTC.

This clonotype was counted a few times. A read error is possible here, since a much larger clone lies one base away. Here the CDR3 DNA reads TGTGCCAGCAGTTTAGTTGGGGGCTTTAGCCCTGAAGCTTTCTTT. Amino acids: CASSLVGGFSPEAFF. This chain joins TRBV27 and TRBJ1-1, with D maybe TRBD1 (6 bases). V lost 2 bases to trimming and J lost 6 bases, with 16 bases between them. There are 15 residues in the CDR3. CDR1 and CDR2 from the germline V gene are MNHEY and SMNVEV (reference sequence).

This clonotype was observed a few times. The genes are TRBV20-1 and TRBJ2-1; D may be TRBD1 or TRBD2 (5 bases each). The CDR3 is made up of 14 amino acids. The V gene lost 6 bases and the J gene lost 4 bases, with 16 bases spanning the gap. The germline gives CDR1 DFQATT, CDR2 SNEGSKA (reference sequence). Here the CDR3 reads CSATGTTDYNEQFF. CDR3 nucleotides: TGCAGTGCAACCGGGACCACTGATTACAATGAGCAGTTCTTC.

Many counts were recorded for this clonotype. This sequence joins TRBV7-9 and TRBJ2-1; 12 nucleotides agree with TRBD1. V shed 5 bases, J shed 5 bases, and the junction held 7 bases outside the gene matches. Germline CDR1 SEHNR, CDR2 FQNEAQ (reference sequence). The CDR3 is 16 residues long. The CDR3 sequence is CASSPPGQGADNEQFF. CDR3 coding DNA: TGTGCCAGCAGCCCGCCGGGACAGGGGGCAGACAATGAGCAGTTCTTC.

This clonotype occurred many times. This chain links TRBV25-1 with TRBJ2-4; D is tentatively TRBD1 or TRBD2 (5 bases each). Per germline, CDR1 MGHDK and CDR2 SYGVNS. Trimming took off 6 bases at V and 0 bases at J, with 15 bases between the two ends. The CDR3 runs to 16 residues. This CDR3 is CASSPKGTLAKNIQYF. The CDR3 region has the DNA TGTGCCAGCAGCCCAAAAGGGACCTTAGCCAAAAACATTCAGTACTTC.

In this sample, this clonotype turned up many times. Here the CDR3 DNA reads TGTGCCAGCAGCGTAGGGACTAGCGGGATTGTAGCCGGGGAGCTGTTTTTT. Translated, it gives CASSVGTSGIVAGELFF. J is TRBJ2-2 and V is TRBV9; 12 positions match TRBD2. With V trimmed by 0 bases and J by 6 bases, 6 bases remained unmatched. The CDR3 extends over 17 amino acids. In germline, CDR1 is SGDLS, CDR2 YYNGEE.

This clonotype showed up many times. The rearrangement joins TRBV6-1 to TRBJ2-1; D ambiguous. The CDR3 runs 12 residues. V was pared by 7 bases and J by 5 bases, with 9 bases between. The germline gives CDR1 MNHNS, CDR2 SASEGT. CDR3 nucleotides: TGTGCCAGCACACAGAAAGACAATGAGCAGTTCTTC. It translates to CASTQKDNEQFF.

This clonotype was seen a handful of times. The chain joins TRBV30 to TRBJ2-5, with a tentative D call TRBD2 (5 bases). This CDR3 region has 14 residues. Germline assignment: CDR1 GTSNPN and CDR2 SVGIG (reference sequence). V lost 0 bases to trimming and J lost 3 bases, with 11 bases between them. The CDR3 reads CAWSVRWGEETQYF. As DNA, the CDR3 is TGTGCCTGGAGTGTACGGTGGGGAGAAGAGACCCAGTACTTC.

The gene calls are TRBV11-3 and TRBJ2-1; 7 nucleotides line up with TRBD2. CDR1 is SGHNT, CDR2 YENEEA, per germline. This CDR3 region has 12 residues. With 4 bases clipped from V and 7 bases from J, the junction kept 1 base outside the gene matches. The CDR3 DNA reads as TGTGCCAGCAGCTCAGCGGGGAATGAGCAGTTCTTC. Protein: CASSSAGNEQFF.

The chain has TRBV2 and TRBJ2-1, with a weak D call TRBD1 (5 bases). The CDR3 spans 12 residues. Germline V gene data show CDR1 as SNHLY and CDR2 as FYNNEI. V was clipped by 6 bases and J by 7 bases, with 10 bases between them. CDR3 sequence (DNA): TGTGCCAGCAGGTCCCAGGGAAATGAGCAGTTCTTC. Amino acid sequence: CASRSQGNEQFF.

There are many counts of this clonotype. This chain joins TRBV7-8 and TRBJ1-1, with D unclear. This CDR3 has 16 amino acids. With 2 bases removed from V and 5 bases from J, the gap between germline ends came to 18 bases. Germline V gene sequence: CDR1 SGHVS, CDR2 FQNEAQ. CDR3 residues: CASSLSLGMVVTEAFF. The CDR3 DNA sequence: TGTGCCAGCAGCTTAAGTCTGGGTATGGTAGTGACTGAAGCTTTCTTT.

Regarding this clonotype: This may stem from a read error, because a much larger clone lies one nucleotide away. This likely comes from a read error, as the CDR3 has no conserved phenylalanine or tryptophan at its end. The V gene is TRBV20-1, the J gene TRBJ2-5; a possible D gene is TRBD2 (6 bases). Deletions cut 6 bases from V and 5 bases from J, with 13 bases between. Germline lookup yields CDR1 DFQATT and CDR2 SNEGSKA (reference sequence). CDR3 length: 12 amino acids. CDR3 residues: CSARGSGETQYS. CDR3 coding DNA: TGCAGTGCCCGGGGGTCAGGGGAGACCCAGTACTCC.

This clonotype was counted at least ten times. The chain employs TRBV3-1 and TRBJ1-3; D uncertain. Per germline, CDR1 LGHDT and CDR2 YNNKEL (reference sequence). This CDR3 contains 15 residues. V was cut by 1 base and J by 0 bases, with 7 bases left in between. In nucleotides, the CDR3 is TGTGCCAGCAGCCAAGGAATTTTCTCTGGAAACACCATATATTTT. Its protein is CASSQGIFSGNTIYF.

The rearrangement joins TRBV18 to TRBJ2-7, with TRBD1 identical over 8 bases. With V trimmed by 4 bases and J by 6 bases, 5 bases remained unmatched. Germline V gene data show CDR1 as KGHSH and CDR2 as LQKENI. CDR3 length equals 13 residues. The CDR3 spells CASSQDREIEQYF. The CDR3 DNA reads as TGTGCCAGCTCACAGGACAGGGAAATCGAGCAGTACTTC.

The sample holds many counts of this clonotype. This sequence joins TRBV5-1 and TRBJ2-5; a possible D gene is TRBD2 (5 bases). CDR3 length: 13 amino acids. CDR1 is SGHRS, CDR2 YFSETQ, per germline. The ends were cut back, 4 bases at V and 3 bases at J, with 10 bases in the middle. This chain's CDR3 is CASSVGSEETQYF. CDR3 sequence (DNA): TGCGCCAGCAGCGTGGGGAGTGAAGAGACCCAGTACTTC.

This clonotype came up many times. The gene calls are TRBV12-3 or TRBV12-4 and TRBJ2-7; D is ambiguous. V was shortened by 3 bases and J by 3 bases, with 12 bases between the two germline ends. CDR3 length: 14 amino acids. In nucleotides, the CDR3 is TGTGCCAGCAGTTTCGCAGTGACTCACTACGAGCAGTACTTC. It encodes CASSFAVTHYEQYF.

This clonotype was detected many times. The V call is TRBV7-3, the J call TRBJ2-1; 8 nucleotides match TRBD2. Trimming at V came to 4 bases and at J to 1 base, leaving 9 bases not matched to a gene. The CDR3 has 17 residues. Germline CDR1 and CDR2: SGHTA and FQGTGA. The CDR3 loop reads CASSYSGARGSYNEQFF. CDR3 in DNA: TGTGCCAGCAGCTATAGCGGGGCCCGAGGGTCCTACAATGAGCAGTTCTTC.

This clonotype was counted many times. The chain recombines TRBV18 with TRBJ2-1; 12 nucleotides match TRBD2. Per the germline V gene, CDR1 is KGHSH and CDR2 is LQKENI. CDR3 length: 15 residues. V lost 3 bases to trimming and J lost 8 bases; unmatched junction nucleotides: 5. CDR3 DNA sequence: TGTGCCAGCTCACCCCTAGCGGGAGGGCCTGATGAGCAGTTCTTC. It specifies CASSPLAGGPDEQFF.

This clonotype was seen at least ten times. The CDR3 DNA sequence: TGTGCCAGCAGTGGGGGATCGGAGAGCACAGATACGCAGTATTTT. The encoded protein is CASSGGSESTDTQYF. The chain combines TRBV6-5 with TRBJ2-3; D tentatively reads TRBD1 or TRBD2 (5 bases each). The germline CDR1 and CDR2 sequences are MNHEY and SVGAGI. V lost 5 bases and J lost 0, with 12 bases in between. The CDR3 loop spans 15 amino acids.